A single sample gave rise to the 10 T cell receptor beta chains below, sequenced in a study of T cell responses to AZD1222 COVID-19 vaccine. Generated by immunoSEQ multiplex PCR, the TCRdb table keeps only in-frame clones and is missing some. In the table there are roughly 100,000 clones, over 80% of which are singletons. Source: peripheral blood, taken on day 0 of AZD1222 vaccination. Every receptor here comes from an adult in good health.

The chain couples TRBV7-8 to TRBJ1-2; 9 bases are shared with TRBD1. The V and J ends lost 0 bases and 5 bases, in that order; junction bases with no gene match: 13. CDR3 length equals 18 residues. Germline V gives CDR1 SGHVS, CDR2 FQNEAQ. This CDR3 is CASSLAELGGTGYYGYTF. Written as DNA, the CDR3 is TGTGCCAGCAGCTTAGCGGAGTTGGGTGGGACAGGGTATTATGGCTACACCTTC.

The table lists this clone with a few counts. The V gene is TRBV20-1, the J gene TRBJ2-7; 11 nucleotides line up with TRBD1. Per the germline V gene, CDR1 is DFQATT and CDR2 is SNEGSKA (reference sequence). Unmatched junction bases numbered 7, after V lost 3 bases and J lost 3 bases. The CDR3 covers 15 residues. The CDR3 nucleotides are TGCAGTGCTAGTCGCTCCGGGACAGGGGGCTACGAGCAGTACTTC. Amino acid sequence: CSASRSGTGGYEQYF.

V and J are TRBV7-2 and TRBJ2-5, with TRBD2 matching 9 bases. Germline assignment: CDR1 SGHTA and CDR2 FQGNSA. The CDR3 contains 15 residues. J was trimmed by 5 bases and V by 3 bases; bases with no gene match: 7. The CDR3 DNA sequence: TGTGCCAGCAGCTTTCAGCGGGGGGACGGGGAGACCCAGTACTTC. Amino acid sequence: CASSFQRGDGETQYF.

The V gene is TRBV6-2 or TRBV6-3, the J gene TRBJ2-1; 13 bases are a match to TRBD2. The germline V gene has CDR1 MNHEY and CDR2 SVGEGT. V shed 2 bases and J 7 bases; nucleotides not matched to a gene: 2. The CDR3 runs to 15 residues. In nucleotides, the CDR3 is TGTGCCAGCAGTTACGCGACTAGCGGGGGGAATGAGCAGTTCTTC. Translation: CASSYATSGGNEQFF.

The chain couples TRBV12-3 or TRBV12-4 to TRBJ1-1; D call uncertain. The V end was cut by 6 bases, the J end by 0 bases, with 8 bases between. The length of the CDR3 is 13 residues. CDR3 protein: CASSLKMNTEAFF. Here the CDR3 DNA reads TGTGCCAGCAGCCTCAAAATGAACACTGAAGCTTTCTTT.

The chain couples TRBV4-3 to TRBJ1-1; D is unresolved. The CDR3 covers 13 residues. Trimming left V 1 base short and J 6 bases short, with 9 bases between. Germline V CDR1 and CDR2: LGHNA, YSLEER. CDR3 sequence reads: CASSQAQKAEAFF. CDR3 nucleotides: TGCGCCAGCAGCCAAGCTCAGAAAGCTGAAGCTTTCTTT.

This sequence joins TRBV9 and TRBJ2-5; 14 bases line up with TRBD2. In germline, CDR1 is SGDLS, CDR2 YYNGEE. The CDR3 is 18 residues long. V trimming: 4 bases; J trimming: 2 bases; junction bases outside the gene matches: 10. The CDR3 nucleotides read TGTGCCAGCAGCTCCCCGGGACTAGCGGGGGCCCTACAAGAGACCCAGTACTTC. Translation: CASSSPGLAGALQETQYF. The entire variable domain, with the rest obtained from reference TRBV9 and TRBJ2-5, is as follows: DSGVTQTPKHLITATGQRVTLRCSPRSGDLSVYWYQQSLDQGLQFLIQYYNGEERAKGNILERFSAQQFPDLHSELNLSSLELGDSALYFCASSSPGLAGALQETQYFGPGTRLLVL.

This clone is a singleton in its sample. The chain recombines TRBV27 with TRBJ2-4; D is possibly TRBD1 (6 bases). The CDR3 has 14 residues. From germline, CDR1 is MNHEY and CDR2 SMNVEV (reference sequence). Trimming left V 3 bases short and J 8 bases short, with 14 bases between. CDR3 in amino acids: CASSLNRVGDIQYF. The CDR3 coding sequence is TGTGCCAGCAGTTTGAACAGGGTAGGGGACATTCAGTACTTC.

CDR3 sequence: CASSHAALYGYTF. As DNA, the CDR3 is TGTGCCAGCAGCCACGCGGCGCTCTATGGCTACACCTTC. This chain links TRBV7-9 with TRBJ1-2; D remains unclear. The CDR3 has 13 residues. Trimming left V 5 bases short and J 4 bases short, with 11 bases between. Germline V gives CDR1 SEHNR, CDR2 FQNEAQ (reference sequence).

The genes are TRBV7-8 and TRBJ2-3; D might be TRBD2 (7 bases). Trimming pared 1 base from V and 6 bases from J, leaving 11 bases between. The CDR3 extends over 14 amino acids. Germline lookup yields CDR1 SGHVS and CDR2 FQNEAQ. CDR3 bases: TGTGCCAGCAGCTTAGAAGGGGGGGTTGATACGCAGTATTTT. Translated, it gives CASSLEGGVDTQYF.